This section outlines one TCR beta chain sequence together with its context. Its antigen is unidentified. This sample stems from a study of cytomegalovirus exposure and HLA in healthy donors. The wider study: Among the roughly 400 genotyped donors, 65% to 90% were placed in the Caucasian-associated ancestry cluster. The study, taken as a whole, reports: The authors later linked a missense DCLRE1C variant to TCR beta V- and J-gene trimming. Accurate prediction of most subjects' HLA-A and HLA-B alleles from TCR beta sequences was reported.

The CDR3 is made up of 15 amino acids. With 4 bases removed from V and 2 bases from J, the gap between germline ends came to 14 bases. Germline V CDR1 and CDR2: MGHRA, YSYEKL. PCR was performed using 60 Vbeta and 13 Jbeta primers. Produced via immunoSEQ multiplex PCR; TCRdb's table is partial and in-frame only. The sample includes around 130,000 clones, approximately 82% of them seen just once. Specimen: PBMCs. The rearrangement joins TRBV4-1 to TRBJ1-2; possible D gene TRBD1, 5 bases. This TCR was recovered from a boy aged 2-9 years in good health and CMV-seronegative. The CDR3 DNA follows: TGCGCCAGCAGCCCCCGGTCCCCAGGGAACTATGGCTACACCTTC. Translating it yields CASSPRSPGNYGYTF.